This T cell receptor beta chain is drawn from a study of long-term antiretroviral therapy in people with HIV. Concerning this clone: Its target is not known.

The run of the v3.0 immunoSEQ assay was at survey level. Some clones are missing from TCRdb's copy, which holds only in-frame ones; the method was immunoSEQ multiplex PCR. The table has fewer than 25,000 clones, over 85% seen once. None of the participants with HIV were treated outside the United States. Amounts of about 1-10 million cryopreserved PBMC were held in the samples before DNA extraction. General study findings and limits: Following ART, diversity rose but still fell short of transplant donor controls.

The sample consisted of unsorted PBMCs, taken 4.8 to 5 years after starting antiretroviral therapy. This TCR was recovered from a woman aged 50 to 60 with HIV.

As DNA, the CDR3 is TGTGCCAGCAGTCCGGACAGGGGGGTGTACAATGAGCAGTTCTTC. This encodes CASSPDRGVYNEQFF. J is TRBJ2-1 and V is TRBV6-5, with 10 bases fitting TRBD1. V lost 5 bases to trimming and J lost 4 bases; unmatched junction nucleotides: 5. This CDR3 has 15 residues. CDR1 and CDR2 (germline): MNHEY, SVGAGI.